One and the same sample provided the 20 T cell receptor beta chains below, sequenced in a study of blood T cell repertoires in COVID-19. The data were produced by immunoSEQ multiplex PCR, yet TCRdb's version contains in-frame clones alone and is incomplete. Counted here are more than 150,000 clones, about 88% occurring once; the ten biggest clones make up 7%. Sequencing was carried out using PBMCs or T cells enriched from blood (not recorded which). Every receptor here comes from a woman in her 50s who had recovered from COVID-19.

The chain recombines TRBV19 with TRBJ1-5, with D perhaps matching TRBD1 (5 bases). The CDR3 extends over 12 amino acids. In germline, CDR1 is LNHDA, CDR2 SQIVND (reference sequence). The V gene lost 6 bases and the J gene lost 6 bases, with 9 bases spanning the gap. The CDR3 nucleotides are TGTGCCAGTAGAAGGGGCGGTCAGCCCCAGCATTTT. The encoded protein is CASRRGGQPQHF.

The chain has TRBV18 and TRBJ1-2, with 8 positions matching TRBD1. The trim removed 3 bases at V and 6 bases at J, leaving 12 bases unmatched. Germline lookup yields CDR1 KGHSH and CDR2 LQKENI. CDR3 length: 16 residues. CDR3 amino acids: CASSPWTGQTVDGYTF. CDR3 nucleotides: TGTGCCAGCTCACCGTGGACAGGGCAGACGGTGGATGGCTACACCTTC.

The chain combines TRBV7-9 with TRBJ2-7, with 11 bases aligning to TRBD2. Per the germline V gene, CDR1 is SEHNR and CDR2 is FQNEAQ (reference sequence). V dropped 2 bases and J dropped 6; count of bases not matched to a gene: 18. This CDR3 region has 19 residues. Here the CDR3 reads CASSLYTSSGRSVGSEQYF. In DNA form, the CDR3 reads TGTGCCAGCAGCTTATATACGTCTAGCGGGAGGTCAGTAGGTAGCGAGCAGTACTTC.

The gene calls are TRBV30 and TRBJ2-2; 14 bases align to TRBD2. V lost 2 bases, J lost 6 bases, and 5 bases stayed unmatched. CDR1 is GTSNPN, CDR2 SVGIG, per germline (reference sequence). CDR3 size: 16 residues. The CDR3 sequence is CAWSPWTSGRPGELFF. In DNA, the CDR3 is TGTGCCTGGAGTCCCTGGACTAGCGGGAGGCCCGGGGAGCTGTTTTTT.

The CDR3 coding sequence is TGTGCCAGCAGCCCATCCCCCTCCTACGAGCAGTACTTC. As protein: CASSPSPSYEQYF. V is TRBV9 and J is TRBJ2-7; D gene unclear. The CDR3 is 13 residues long. With 4 bases removed from V and 0 bases from J, the gap between germline ends came to 8 bases. Germline V lookup: CDR1 SGDLS, CDR2 YYNGEE.

This chain links TRBV5-1 with TRBJ1-2; no definite D call. CDR3 length: 14 residues. The V and J ends lost 0 bases and 4 bases respectively, with 10 bases between them. CDR1 is SGHRS, CDR2 YFSETQ, per germline. This CDR3 reads CASSLAIIGYGYTF. DNA of the CDR3: TGCGCCAGCAGCTTGGCCATAATCGGCTATGGCTACACCTTC.

This CDR3 is CASSLDPTTSGYEQYF. The CDR3 bases are TGTGCCAGCAGCTTAGATCCAACGACTAGCGGTTACGAGCAGTACTTC. This chain uses TRBV11-2 with TRBJ2-7; 9 bases agree with TRBD2. The germline gives CDR1 SGHAT, CDR2 FQNNGV. CDR3 length: 16 residues. With V trimmed by 0 bases and J by 4 bases, 7 bases remained unmatched.

The chain joins TRBV28 to TRBJ2-2, with 8 bases identical to TRBD1. V lost 4 bases to trimming and J lost 9 bases; unmatched junction nucleotides: 1. Germline assignment: CDR1 MDHEN and CDR2 SYDVKM. CDR3 length equals 12 residues. The CDR3 spells CASSSGGRELFF. For the CDR3, the DNA is TGTGCCAGCAGTTCAGGGGGCCGGGAGCTGTTTTTT.

The chain has TRBV28 and TRBJ2-7; 7 bases map to TRBD2. After removal of 4 bases from V and 2 bases from J, the junction contained 11 bases not matched to a gene. CDR3 length: 16 residues. Germline V gene sequence: CDR1 MDHEN, CDR2 SYDVKM. This chain's CDR3 is CASSWDVAGDPYEQYF. CDR3 coding DNA: TGTGCCAGCAGTTGGGACGTGGCGGGAGACCCCTACGAGCAGTACTTC.

This clone was counted many times. V gene TRBV6-2 or TRBV6-3 combines with J gene TRBJ2-7, with 7 bases aligning to TRBD2. The CDR3 consists of 14 residues. Germline V gene data show CDR1 as MNHEY and CDR2 as SVGEGT. Germline trimming cut 3 bases from V and 0 bases from J; bases unmatched to any gene: 2. The CDR3 loop reads CASSYSGGSYEQYF. As DNA, the CDR3 is TGTGCCAGCAGTTATTCGGGGGGCTCCTACGAGCAGTACTTC.

The chain joins TRBV19 to TRBJ1-2, with 8 bases matching TRBD1. The CDR3 has 15 amino acids. The junction had 6 bases not matched to a gene; V was cut back by 2 bases and J by 4 bases. Looked up from germline, CDR1 is LNHDA and CDR2 is SQIVND (reference sequence). CDR3: CASSIRQGASYGYTF. The CDR3 region has the DNA TGTGCCAGTAGTATACGTCAGGGGGCGAGCTATGGCTACACCTTC.

The chain combines TRBV5-4 with TRBJ2-1; 12 nucleotides align to TRBD2. Germline V gene data show CDR1 as SGHNT and CDR2 as YYREEE (reference sequence). Unmatched junction bases numbered 5, after V lost 0 bases and J lost 10 bases. The CDR3 is 15 residues long. The CDR3 reads CASSLEASGRVEQFF. In nucleotides, the CDR3 is TGTGCCAGCAGCTTGGAGGCTAGCGGGAGGGTCGAGCAGTTCTTC. Full variable domain (rest looked up from reference TRBV5-4 and TRBJ2-1): ETGVTQSPTHLIKTRGQQVTLRCSSQSGHNTVSWYQQALGQGPQFIFQYYREEENGRGNFPPRFSGLQFPNYSSELNVNALELDDSALYLCASSLEASGRVEQFFGPGTRLTVL.

This chain connects TRBV11-2 to TRBJ1-1, with 8 positions matching TRBD1. Germline V gene data show CDR1 as SGHAT and CDR2 as FQNNGV. The CDR3 is 14 residues long. The trim removed 1 base at V and 3 bases at J, leaving 1 base unmatched. This chain's CDR3 is CASSLGTGYTEAFF. CDR3 DNA: TGTGCCAGCAGCTTAGGGACAGGGTACACTGAAGCTTTCTTT.

This sequence joins TRBV11-2 and TRBJ2-5; TRBD1 is a possible D gene (5 bases). CDR3 length: 15 amino acids. Between the trimmed V and J ends, which lost 2 bases and 4 bases, there was a span of 14 bases. Germline CDR1 SGHAT, CDR2 FQNNGV. The CDR3 loop reads CASSLLGDKRETQYF. The CDR3 region has the DNA TGTGCCAGCAGCTTACTAGGGGATAAGAGAGAGACCCAGTACTTC.

The chain recombines TRBV4-2 with TRBJ2-7; 7 bases are shared with TRBD2. This CDR3 has 15 amino acids. Germline values: CDR1 LGHNA, CDR2 YNFKEQ. Losses at the gene ends were 0 bases for V and 0 bases for J; bases not matched to a gene: 2. The CDR3 DNA reads as TGTGCCAGCAGCCAAGAGGCTAGCGGCTCCTACGAGCAGTACTTC. It translates to CASSQEASGSYEQYF.

J is TRBJ1-1 and V is TRBV29-1; TRBD1 aligns across 8 bases. This CDR3 region has 13 residues. The germline gives CDR1 SQVTM, CDR2 ANQGSEA. With 5 bases clipped from V and 5 bases from J, the junction kept 7 bases outside the gene matches. The CDR3 protein is CSVTRQGRTEAFF. DNA for the CDR3: TGCAGCGTTACTCGACAGGGGCGGACTGAAGCTTTCTTT.

This rearrangement joins TRBV3-1 (or the pseudogene TRBV3-2) to TRBJ1-1; TRBD1 aligns across 10 bases. The CDR3 has 17 residues. Unmatched junction bases numbered 4, after V lost 0 bases and J lost 0 bases. Germline lookup yields CDR1 LGHDT and CDR2 YNNKEL (reference sequence). DNA of the CDR3: TGTGCCAGCAGCCAAGACGACAGGGGGCTGCTGAACACTGAAGCTTTCTTT. It translates to CASSQDDRGLLNTEAFF.

This chain connects TRBV29-1 to TRBJ2-5; TRBD2 matches at 11 bases. Germline CDR1 SQVTM, CDR2 ANQGSEA. J lost 3 bases, V lost 7 bases, and 4 bases had no gene match. The length of the CDR3 is 13 residues. The CDR3 DNA reads TGCAGCGCCTTGACTAGCGGGGAAGAGACCCAGTACTTC. Translating it yields CSALTSGEETQYF.

This rearrangement joins TRBV7-2 to TRBJ1-5; the D gene is possibly TRBD1 (5 bases). The germline CDR1 and CDR2 sequences are SGHTA and FQGNSA. Trimming shortened V by 3 bases and J by 7 bases, and 10 bases separated the two germline ends. The CDR3 covers 13 residues. The CDR3 nucleotides read TGTGCCAGCAGCTTCCAGGGAAACCAGCCCCAGCATTTT. This translates into CASSFQGNQPQHF.

This chain connects TRBV6-1 to TRBJ1-5, with 8 positions matching TRBD1. Germline V gives CDR1 MNHNS, CDR2 SASEGT. This CDR3 has 19 residues. Trimming cost V 1 base and J 0 bases; bases outside gene matches: 11. The CDR3 bases are TGTGCCAGCAGTGAAGGATACAGGGGGAGGGTTGATAGCAATCAGCCCCAGCATTTT. Translated: CASSEGYRGRVDSNQPQHF.